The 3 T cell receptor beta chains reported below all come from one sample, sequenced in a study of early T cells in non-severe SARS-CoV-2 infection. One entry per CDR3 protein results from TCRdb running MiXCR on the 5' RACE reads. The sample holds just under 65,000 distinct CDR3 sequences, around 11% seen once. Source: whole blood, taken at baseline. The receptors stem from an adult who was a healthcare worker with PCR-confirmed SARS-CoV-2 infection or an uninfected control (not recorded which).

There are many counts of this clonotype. DNA of the CDR3: TGTGCCAGCAGTTTGACGGGGGAGGTCACAGATACGCAGTATTTT. As protein: CASSLTGEVTDTQYF. This chain links TRBV12-3 or TRBV12-4 with TRBJ2-3; D is perhaps TRBD2 (6 bases). The CDR3 is 15 amino acids. V was pared by 3 bases and J by 2 bases, with 12 bases between.

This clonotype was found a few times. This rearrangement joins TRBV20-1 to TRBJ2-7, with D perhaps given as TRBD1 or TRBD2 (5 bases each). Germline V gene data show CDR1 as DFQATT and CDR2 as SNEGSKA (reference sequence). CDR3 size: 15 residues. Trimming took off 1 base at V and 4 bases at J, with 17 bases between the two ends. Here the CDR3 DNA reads TGCAGTGCTAGAGTCCTTGTCGGGGCCCCATACGAGCAGTACTTC. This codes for CSARVLVGAPYEQYF.

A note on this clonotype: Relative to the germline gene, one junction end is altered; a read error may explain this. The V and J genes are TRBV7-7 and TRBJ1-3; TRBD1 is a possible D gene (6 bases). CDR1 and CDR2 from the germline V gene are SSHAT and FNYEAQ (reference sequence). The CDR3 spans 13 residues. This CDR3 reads CASSRDIGNTIYF. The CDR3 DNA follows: TGTGCTAGCAGCCGGGACATTGGAAACACCATATATTTT.